Following are 30 T cell receptor beta chains from one sample sequenced in a study of T cells in Graves' hyperthyroidism and ophthalmopathy. RNA transcripts gave rise to amplified TCR beta CDR3 regions. HTBI primers drove first-round RT-PCR of the TCR CDR3. TCRdb recomputed calls from the multiplex PCR reads with MiXCR, one row per CDR3 protein. The sample includes 300,000 to 350,000 distinct CDR3 sequences, around a sixth of them seen just once. Sequencing was carried out using blood. These TCRs come from a woman aged 45 to 65 with Graves' hyperthyroidism.

This clonotype was recorded at least ten times. The chain recombines TRBV5-1 with TRBJ2-1; D possibly corresponds to TRBD2 (5 bases). Trimming took 0 bases from V and 6 from J, leaving 13 bases between them. The germline gives CDR1 SGHRS, CDR2 YFSETQ. The CDR3 runs 15 residues. In DNA, the CDR3 is TGCGCCAGCAGCTTGGCCAGCGGACGAACCAATGAGCAGTTCTTC. The encoded protein is CASSLASGRTNEQFF.

Many counts were recorded for this clonotype. This chain joins TRBV28 and TRBJ1-1; the D gene is possibly TRBD1 (6 bases). There are 15 residues in the CDR3. Trimming took off 5 bases at V and 0 bases at J, with 13 bases between the two ends. Germline CDR1 and CDR2: MDHEN and SYDVKM. CDR3 sequence: CASSPMDRLNTEAFF. CDR3 bases: TGTGCCAGCAGTCCTATGGACAGACTGAACACTGAAGCTTTCTTT.

The chain uses TRBV20-1 and TRBJ1-4; tentative D call: TRBD1 (6 bases). V lost 3 bases and J 5 bases, leaving 10 bases between the germline ends. CDR3 length equals 13 residues. CDR1 is DFQATT, CDR2 SNEGSKA, per germline (reference sequence). The CDR3, as DNA: TGCAGTGCTAGGAGGGGGGAAAATGAAAAACTGTTTTTT. Translated, it gives CSARRGENEKLFF.

The chain recombines TRBV27 with TRBJ2-7; the match to TRBD1 covers 9 bases. V was pared by 3 bases and J by 2 bases, with 14 bases of the junction left unmatched. Germline CDR1 reads MNHEY; CDR2 reads SMNVEV (reference sequence). The CDR3 length is 18 residues. The CDR3 nucleotides read TGTGCCAGCAGTTTTACCGGGACAGGGCAAATCGGACCCTACGAGCAGTACTTC. The encoded protein is CASSFTGTGQIGPYEQYF.

This clonotype came up a few times. The chain links TRBV7-9 to TRBJ2-2; D is undetermined. From germline, CDR1 is SEHNR and CDR2 FQNEAQ (reference sequence). The CDR3 covers 15 residues. V lost 2 bases and J 4 bases, leaving 11 bases between the germline ends. The CDR3 DNA reads TGTGCCAGCAGCTTATTGACCTCATCCACCGGGGAGCTGTTTTTT. It encodes CASSLLTSSTGELFF. The entire variable domain, with the rest obtained from reference TRBV7-9 and TRBJ2-2, is as follows: DTGVSQNPRHKITKRGQNVTFRCDPISEHNRLYWYRQTLGQGPEFLTYFQNEAQLEKSRLLSDRFSAERPKGSFSTLEIQRTEQGDSAMYLCASSLLTSSTGELFFGEGSRLTVL.

This chain connects TRBV5-1 to TRBJ2-5, with TRBD2 matching 8 bases. The germline gives CDR1 SGHRS, CDR2 YFSETQ. The CDR3 runs 14 residues. Trimming at V came to 2 bases and at J to 2 bases, leaving 2 bases not matched to a gene. The CDR3: CASSFGGVQETQYF. CDR3 nucleotides: TGCGCCAGCAGCTTCGGGGGGGTACAAGAGACCCAGTACTTC.

This sequence joins TRBV9 and TRBJ2-1, with TRBD2 matching over 12 bases. The CDR3 is made up of 16 amino acids. V was clipped by 3 bases and J by 6 bases; unmatched bases: 7. In germline, CDR1 is SGDLS, CDR2 YYNGEE. CDR3 residues: CASSATGLAGPNEQFF. CDR3 sequence (DNA): TGTGCCAGCAGCGCCACCGGACTAGCGGGGCCCAATGAGCAGTTCTTC.

This clonotype occurred a few times. V is TRBV20-1 and J is TRBJ2-7; 10 bases are shared with TRBD1. The CDR3 totals 15 residues. The V gene end was trimmed by 0 bases and the J gene end by 1 base; junction bases not matched to a gene: 3. Per the germline V gene, CDR1 is DFQATT and CDR2 is SNEGSKA (reference sequence). For the CDR3, the DNA is TGCAGTGCTAGAGATCGACAGGGGGCTTCCTACGAGCAGTACTTC. It codes for CSARDRQGASYEQYF.

The rearrangement uses TRBV2 and TRBJ2-7, with no clear D. With 3 bases removed from V and 8 bases from J, the gap between germline ends came to 14 bases. The V gene's germline CDR1 is SNHLY and CDR2 FYNNEI. This CDR3 has 13 amino acids. This chain's CDR3 is CASSEGIRTKQYF. The CDR3 nucleotides read TGTGCCAGCAGTGAGGGAATTCGTACGAAGCAGTACTTC.

The chain is built from TRBV20-1 and TRBJ1-5; TRBD1 agrees at 8 bases. V dropped 6 bases and J dropped 5; count of bases not matched to a gene: 6. CDR1 and CDR2 (germline): DFQATT, SNEGSKA (reference sequence). This CDR3 contains 13 residues. CDR3 sequence: CSARTGPDQPQHF. DNA of the CDR3: TGCAGTGCCAGGACAGGGCCAGATCAGCCCCAGCATTTT.

This clonotype has only a few counts. The J gene is TRBJ2-1, the V gene TRBV5-1; a possible D gene is TRBD2 (6 bases). The CDR3 contains 14 residues. Per germline, CDR1 SGHRS and CDR2 YFSETQ. Trimming left V 2 bases short and J 7 bases short, with 13 bases between. The chain's CDR3 is CASSFSPGRNEQFF. CDR3 nucleotide sequence: TGCGCCAGCAGCTTCAGTCCAGGGAGGAATGAGCAGTTCTTC. Based on the CDR3 plus reference TRBV5-1 and TRBJ2-1, the full variable domain is KAGVTQTPRYLIKTRGQQVTLSCSPISGHRSVSWYQQTPGQGLQFLFEYFSETQRNKGNFPGRFSGRQFSNSRSEMNVSTLELGDSALYLCASSFSPGRNEQFFGPGTRLTVL.

This clonotype was observed many times. The chain employs TRBV3-1 and TRBJ2-1, with D possibly being TRBD1 or TRBD2 (5 bases each). The CDR3 is 13 amino acids. V lost 1 base and J lost 9, with 10 bases in between. Germline V CDR1 and CDR2: LGHDT, YNNKEL (reference sequence). The CDR3 here is CASSQAGPGEQFF. The CDR3 nucleotides read TGTGCCAGCAGCCAAGCGGGACCCGGTGAGCAGTTCTTC.

The chain recombines TRBV7-9 with TRBJ2-3; D not resolved. CDR1 and CDR2 (germline): SEHNR, FQNEAQ (reference sequence). The CDR3 sequence is 12 residues long. Trimming shortened V by 1 base and J by 8 bases, and 7 bases separated the two germline ends. CDR3 nucleotide sequence: TGTGCCAGCAGCTTAGATGTAGGTACGCAGTATTTT. Translation: CASSLDVGTQYF.

Notes on this clonotype: The junction and the germline gene differ at one end; a read error may be behind it. This sequence joins TRBV3-1 and TRBJ2-1, with a tentative D call TRBD2 (6 bases). Germline CDR1 and CDR2: LGHDT and YNNKEL (reference sequence). There are 15 residues in the CDR3. CDR3 bases: TGTGCCATCAGCCCCGGGACTCACCTCTCCAATGAGCAGTTCTTC. Protein product: CAISPGTHLSNEQFF.

This clonotype was counted at least ten times. The CDR3 here is CASSLRQGYEQYV. CDR3 DNA: TGTGCCAGCAGCTTAAGACAGGGCTACGAGCAGTACGTC. The chain recombines TRBV11-1 with TRBJ2-7; the match to TRBD1 covers 7 bases. CDR3 size: 13 residues. CDR1 and CDR2 from the germline V gene are SGHAT and FQDESV (reference sequence). Trimming took 2 bases from V and 3 from J; bases not matched to a gene: 1.

Many counts were recorded for this clonotype. This chain connects TRBV6-1 to TRBJ2-2; D is unresolved. The CDR3 loop spans 13 amino acids. CDR1 MNHNS and CDR2 SASEGT come from the germline V gene. V lost 10 bases to trimming and J lost 6 bases, with 15 bases between them. The CDR3 DNA reads as TGTGCCACCATGGACGGGCTTCCCGGGGAGCTGTTTTTT. This sequence encodes CATMDGLPGELFF.

This clonotype has a count of ten or more. The CDR3 protein is CASGYGDDEQFF. The CDR3 region has the DNA TGTGCCAGCGGCTACGGGGACGATGAGCAGTTCTTC. This chain joins TRBV2 and TRBJ2-1; TRBD1 or TRBD2 may be the D gene (5 bases each). The CDR3 runs 12 residues. The V end was cut by 8 bases, the J end by 8 bases, with 13 bases between. The germline V gene has CDR1 SNHLY and CDR2 FYNNEI.

This clonotype was counted between two and nine times. The V and J genes are TRBV5-1 and TRBJ2-7; no definite D call. V lost 0 bases, J lost 4 bases, and 11 bases lay in between. This CDR3 has 14 residues. From germline, CDR1 is SGHRS and CDR2 YFSETQ. CDR3 sequence (DNA): TGCGCCAGCAGCTTGGATGGGAAAAGGTACGAGCAGTACTTC. This gives the protein CASSLDGKRYEQYF.

This clonotype occurred a few times. This chain connects TRBV6-1 to TRBJ2-5; D is ambiguous. CDR3 length: 10 amino acids. Germline CDR1 MNHNS, CDR2 SASEGT. CDR3 amino acids: CATQQETQYF. CDR3 bases: TGTGCGACCCAACAAGAGACCCAGTACTTC.

The chain carries TRBV14 and TRBJ1-4; no clear D. V lost 5 bases, J lost 2 bases, and 12 bases lay in between. This CDR3 is 15 amino acids long. Germline CDR1 reads SGHDN; CDR2 reads FVKESK. CDR3 sequence (DNA): TGTGCCAGCAGCTTGAAAGAGAAGACTAATGAAAAACTGTTTTTT. Its protein is CASSLKEKTNEKLFF.

The CDR3 spells CASSSPRLAGVEQYF. The CDR3 DNA sequence: TGTGCCAGCAGTTCCCCGAGACTAGCGGGAGTGGAGCAGTACTTC. The rearrangement uses TRBV6-5 and TRBJ2-7; 12 bases map to TRBD2. Looked up from germline, CDR1 is MNHEY and CDR2 is SVGAGI. V was clipped by 4 bases and J by 7 bases; unmatched bases: 8. The CDR3 runs 15 residues.

The sample holds many counts of this clonotype. The gene calls are TRBV6-1 and TRBJ1-2; no reliable D call. From germline, CDR1 is MNHNS and CDR2 SASEGT. Trimming removed 6 bases at V and 7 bases at J, with 18 bases between. CDR3 length: 14 residues. CDR3 in amino acids: CASRSMDGGGGYTF. DNA of the CDR3: TGTGCCAGCAGGTCGATGGACGGTGGAGGTGGCTACACCTTC.

The rearrangement uses TRBV12-3 or TRBV12-4 and TRBJ1-3, with 8 nucleotides matching TRBD1. Unmatched junction bases numbered 6, after V lost 6 bases and J lost 2 bases. The CDR3 loop spans 15 amino acids. In DNA, the CDR3 is TGTGCCAGCAGCCTGACAGGGGACCCTGGAAACACCATATATTTT. Protein product: CASSLTGDPGNTIYF.

The CDR3, as DNA: TGTGCCACCAGTGACCCCGGACAGGAGGGTCAAGAGACCCAGTACTTC. It yields the protein CATSDPGQEGQETQYF. The genes are TRBV24-1 and TRBJ2-5, with D tentatively TRBD1 (7 bases). Trimming pared 4 bases from V and 2 bases from J, leaving 16 bases between. The germline V gene encodes CDR1 KGHDR and CDR2 SFDVKD. The CDR3 length is 16 residues.

In this sample, this clonotype turned up many times. The chain has TRBV2 and TRBJ2-1; 7 bases fit TRBD1. V trimming: 6 bases; J trimming: 5 bases; junction bases outside the gene matches: 7. Germline CDR1 reads SNHLY; CDR2 reads FYNNEI. The CDR3 spans 14 residues. CDR3 nucleotide sequence: TGTGCCAGCAGACCGACAGGGCTACACAATGAGCAGTTCTTC. Its protein product is CASRPTGLHNEQFF.

This clonotype was counted ten times or more. The V and J genes are TRBV6-1 and TRBJ1-4; D remains ambiguous. The ends were cut back, 3 bases at V and 5 bases at J, with 13 bases in the middle. The CDR3 consists of 15 residues. Germline V CDR1 and CDR2: MNHNS, SASEGT. The CDR3 protein is CASSDPLGRNEKLFF. The CDR3 DNA reads TGTGCCAGCAGTGACCCCCTCGGACGGAATGAAAAACTGTTTTTT.

The chain combines TRBV6-1 with TRBJ1-6; D is possibly TRBD1 (5 bases). The CDR3 is 12 residues long. Germline-derived CDR1 and CDR2 are MNHNS and SASEGT. Trimming left V 8 bases short and J 9 bases short, with 11 bases between. The CDR3 DNA sequence: TGTGCCAGCGGCGGAGGGGTTTCACCCCTCCACTTT. Translating it yields CASGGGVSPLHF.

This clonotype was detected ten times or more. The chain recombines TRBV7-8 with TRBJ1-2; D might be TRBD1 (5 bases). Deletions cut 5 bases from V and 4 bases from J, with 17 bases between. The CDR3 runs 15 residues. Germline loops: CDR1 SGHVS, CDR2 FQNEAQ. The CDR3 DNA sequence: TGTGCCAGCAGCCTCTCCGCCCTGAGGGGCTATGGCTACACCTTC. Protein: CASSLSALRGYGYTF.

The chain joins TRBV4-1 to TRBJ1-1, with a possible D match to TRBD1 (6 bases). This CDR3 spans 17 amino acids. V was cut by 2 bases and J by 0 bases, with 16 bases left in between. Per the germline V gene, CDR1 is MGHRA and CDR2 is YSYEKL. The DNA of the CDR3 is TGCGCCAGCAGCCAATCCGGGACATCTGGCATGAACACTGAAGCTTTCTTT. This codes for CASSQSGTSGMNTEAFF.

The rearrangement joins TRBV15 to TRBJ2-7; no definite D call. The V gene lost 7 bases and the J gene lost 2 bases, with 12 bases spanning the gap. This CDR3 comprises 13 residues. CDR1 and CDR2 from the germline V gene are LNHNV and YYDKDF (reference sequence). CDR3 sequence reads: CATTRKGPYEQYV. The CDR3 coding sequence is TGTGCCACCACGAGAAAGGGCCCCTACGAGCAGTACGTC.